This TCR beta chain was identified in a study of T cells in localized non-small cell lung cancer. Findings and caveats of the study: Uninvolved adjacent lung had higher T cell clonality than tumor and all other tissues.

With respect to this clone: What it binds is unknown.

The table came from immunoSEQ multiplex PCR; TCRdb's copy has only in-frame clones and leaves some out. The data contain 20,000 to 25,000 clones, 85% to 90% of them singletons. The CDR3 sequence is 14 residues long. V lost 6 bases and J lost 5; bases outside the gene matches: 7. CDR1 is SGHTA and CDR2 is FQGNSA in the germline V gene. The sequences come from peripheral blood, collected before any cancer treatment. The receptor was derived from a male donor at least 60 years old with stage I lung adenocarcinoma. J is TRBJ2-1 and V is TRBV7-2, with TRBD1 matching over 7 bases. This CDR3 reads CASRTGTDHNEQFF. In nucleotides, the CDR3 is TGTGCCAGCAGGACCGGGACAGACCACAATGAGCAGTTCTTC.